This T cell receptor (beta chain) was sequenced during a study of a mutant IDH1 vaccine in newly diagnosed glioma. Profiled with immunoSEQ multiplex PCR; TCRdb holds only in-frame clones, not every one. The sample lists roughly 50,000 clones, 70% to 85% occurring once. Details on this clone: Its antigen remains unidentified.

Noted time point: week 47, end of study. Every vaccine dose comprised 300 ug of mutant IDH1 20-mer peptide plus topical imiquimod. The sample consisted of PBMCs, taken from a glioma patient whose treatment included an IDH1 peptide vaccine. The sequence came from a woman aged 35 to 49 with glioma. Some clones in this sample may be carry-over from other donors' samples.

Here the CDR3 DNA reads TGCGCCAGCAGCCAATGGACTAGCGGCCAAGAGACCCAGTACTTC. Protein sequence: CASSQWTSGQETQYF. V gene TRBV4-1 combines with J gene TRBJ2-5; 10 nucleotides align to TRBD2. Germline assignment: CDR1 MGHRA and CDR2 YSYEKL. V lost 2 bases and J lost 1; bases outside the gene matches: 1. The CDR3 is made up of 15 amino acids.